This is a list of T cell receptor beta chains from one sample in a study of blood T cell repertoires in COVID-19. This table comes from immunoSEQ multiplex PCR, and its TCRdb copy is limited to in-frame clones, with some not included. The table has about 72,000 clones, under 95% seen once. The sample consisted of peripheral blood. Source of these receptors: a human donor in a cohort sampled during active COVID-19. Each CDR3 is given with its conserved first and last residue. Fields, in order: V gene, clone size, CDR3 protein. Size is omitted from some rows. Given values are once, few, many or a class for expanded clones.

V gene: TRBV27; clone size: NA; CDR3 protein: CASSSTGLEEQYF
V gene: TRBV19; clone size: NA; CDR3 protein: CASSIGTSGTDTQYF
V gene: TRBV9; clone size: many; CDR3 protein: CASGGSREGEQFF
V gene: TRBV7-9; clone size: NA; CDR3 protein: CASSLHDRTYEQYF
V gene: TRBV5-8; clone size: NA; CDR3 protein: CASRSQGASGETQYF
V gene: TRBV5-1; clone size: NA; CDR3 protein: CASSVDRGNTGELFF
V gene: TRBV7-6; clone size: NA; CDR3 protein: CASSLALGVAGSTDTQYF
V gene: TRBV4-3; clone size: NA; CDR3 protein: CASSQDRGGDGYTF
V gene: TRBV28; clone size: few; CDR3 protein: CASSRITEHSDQPQHF
V gene: TRBV6-6; clone size: NA; CDR3 protein: CASSYSRTSGYEQYF
V gene: TRBV6-5; clone size: NA; CDR3 protein: CASSYSTGRSPLHF
V gene: TRBV6-5; clone size: once; CDR3 protein: CASSPGQGSGETQYF
V gene: TRBV18; clone size: NA; CDR3 protein: CASSPPPAQGGSYNEQFF
V gene: TRBV18; clone size: NA; CDR3 protein: CASSGGQGGGYEQYF
V gene: TRBV18; clone size: NA; CDR3 protein: CASSPPDQGGNEQFF
V gene: TRBV2; clone size: NA; CDR3 protein: CASSEDRGNQPQHF
V gene: TRBV5-8; clone size: NA; CDR3 protein: CASSLGATSYNEQFF
V gene: TRBV10-3; clone size: NA; CDR3 protein: CAISERGFKVSSNYGYTF
V gene: TRBV5-1; clone size: NA; CDR3 protein: CASSLSRDRSEKLFF
V gene: TRBV19; clone size: few; CDR3 protein: CASSIMGQGENYGYTF
V gene: TRBV24-1; clone size: NA; CDR3 protein: CATSGPTGDNEKLFF
V gene: TRBV7-6; clone size: NA; CDR3 protein: CASSTRTGTRETQYF
V gene: TRBV28; clone size: NA; CDR3 protein: CASSSSGQVPYTGELFF
V gene: TRBV19; clone size: NA; CDR3 protein: CASSSQGQTNTEAFF
V gene: TRBV11-2; clone size: NA; CDR3 protein: CASSLRLEQSHRYVQYF
V gene: TRBV13; clone size: NA; CDR3 protein: CASSPGNTEAFF
V gene: TRBV4-3; clone size: NA; CDR3 protein: CASSQDLPGDSGGYGYTF
V gene: TRBV18; clone size: NA; CDR3 protein: CASSPPMAPYEQYF
V gene: TRBV4-3; clone size: once; CDR3 protein: CASSQESASFNEQFF
V gene: TRBV6-2/TRBV6-3; clone size: NA; CDR3 protein: CASSSRARGSNQPQHF
V gene: TRBV7-2; clone size: once; CDR3 protein: CASERASGFQETQYF
V gene: TRBV7-2; clone size: NA; CDR3 protein: CASSYTSGNWYEQYF
V gene: TRBV2; clone size: once; CDR3 protein: CASSFSSGRAAEQYF
V gene: TRBV9; clone size: few; CDR3 protein: CASSVGRDQPQHF
V gene: TRBV11-2; clone size: NA; CDR3 protein: CASSFSGSSYEQYF
V gene: TRBV6-5; clone size: NA; CDR3 protein: CASSPVGSDTQYF
V gene: TRBV5-6; clone size: NA; CDR3 protein: CASSEGQSNQPQHF
V gene: TRBV25-1; clone size: NA; CDR3 protein: CASSSGTGGFQPQHF
V gene: TRBV6-2/TRBV6-3; clone size: NA; CDR3 protein: CASSYVGSARGRETQYF
V gene: TRBV7-8; clone size: once; CDR3 protein: CASSTGLAGAPYF
V gene: TRBV9; clone size: NA; CDR3 protein: CASSIPSLPHPYEQYF
V gene: TRBV7-9; clone size: NA; CDR3 protein: CASSLYRGSGNTIYF
V gene: TRBV7-2; clone size: NA; CDR3 protein: CASSLGQGRGYTF
V gene: TRBV6-4; clone size: NA; CDR3 protein: CASSRDYPYNEQFF
V gene: TRBV5-1; clone size: once; CDR3 protein: CASSLSGFSDTQYF
V gene: TRBV19; clone size: NA; CDR3 protein: CASSQLAASGNEQFF
V gene: TRBV10-3; clone size: NA; CDR3 protein: CAISESRQPGSGNTIYF
V gene: TRBV28; clone size: NA; CDR3 protein: CASIRDQVGNQPQHF
V gene: TRBV6-6; clone size: NA; CDR3 protein: CASSYSGAPGTEAFF
V gene: TRBV6-2/TRBV6-3; clone size: NA; CDR3 protein: CASSLLRDRGNSPLHF
V gene: TRBV6-2/TRBV6-3; clone size: NA; CDR3 protein: CATNPQPSYEQYF
V gene: TRBV28; clone size: NA; CDR3 protein: CAGGGSYEQYF
V gene: TRBV7-8; clone size: once; CDR3 protein: CASTRLQPGSSYEQYF
V gene: TRBV7-3; clone size: once; CDR3 protein: CASSLERATVNEQFF
V gene: TRBV19; clone size: NA; CDR3 protein: CASSNDRGFTGELFF
V gene: TRBV18; clone size: NA; CDR3 protein: CASSPPGREEADTQYF
V gene: TRBV29-1; clone size: NA; CDR3 protein: CSVGLGGGELFF
V gene: TRBV7-2; clone size: NA; CDR3 protein: CASSLFGLAGGQTYEQYF